The 27 T cell receptor beta chains below were found in one sample sequenced in a study of blood T cell repertoires in COVID-19. This table comes from immunoSEQ multiplex PCR, and its TCRdb copy is limited to in-frame clones, with some not included. The data show 200,000 to 300,000 clones, with more than 80% seen just once and roughly 5.5% held by the top ten. Material for sequencing was peripheral blood. The receptor set was obtained from a human donor in a cohort sampled during active COVID-19.

The rearrangement links TRBV20-1 to TRBJ2-1; 7 positions match TRBD1. Looked up from germline, CDR1 is DFQATT and CDR2 is SNEGSKA (reference sequence). Trimming took 3 bases from V and 4 from J; bases not matched to a gene: 6. This CDR3 is built from 14 residues. The CDR3 bases are TGCAGTGCTAGTTCTGGGGGACAGTACAATGAGCAGTTCTTC. Protein: CSASSGGQYNEQFF.

V and J are TRBV4-1 and TRBJ2-7; no clear D. This CDR3 comprises 15 residues. From germline, CDR1 is MGHRA and CDR2 YSYEKL. Trimming shortened V by 1 base and J by 2 bases, and 12 bases separated the two germline ends. The CDR3 bases are TGCGCCAGCAGCCAAGGGATCGGCAGCGCCTACGAGCAGTACTTC. It specifies CASSQGIGSAYEQYF.

The chain employs TRBV5-1 and TRBJ1-4, with 9 nucleotides matching TRBD1. The germline V gene encodes CDR1 SGHRS and CDR2 YFSETQ. The CDR3 consists of 14 residues. V was pared by 3 bases and J by 7 bases, with 4 bases of the junction left unmatched. The CDR3 is CASSWGTGFEKLFF. The CDR3 nucleotides read TGCGCCAGCAGCTGGGGGACAGGGTTTGAAAAACTGTTTTTT.

This clone was recorded only once. This chain uses TRBV19 with TRBJ2-1; 9 bases agree with TRBD1. The CDR3 runs to 15 residues. V lost 4 bases, J lost 5 bases, and 6 bases stayed unmatched. Looked up from germline, CDR1 is LNHDA and CDR2 is SQIVND (reference sequence). The CDR3 is CASSTTGTGNNEQFF. In DNA form, the CDR3 reads TGTGCCAGTAGTACAACCGGGACAGGGAACAATGAGCAGTTCTTC.

The rearrangement uses TRBV2 and TRBJ2-7; TRBD2 matches at 9 bases. The germline gives CDR1 SNHLY, CDR2 FYNNEI. This CDR3 comprises 13 residues. Germline trimming cut 9 bases from V and 0 bases from J; bases unmatched to any gene: 3. CDR3 region: CARRLAASYEQYF. The DNA of the CDR3 is TGTGCCAGAAGACTAGCGGCCTCCTACGAGCAGTACTTC.

This clone turned up a few times. The chain employs TRBV10-1 and TRBJ2-7; 7 bases line up with TRBD1. The V and J ends lost 3 bases and 6 bases, in that order; junction bases with no gene match: 8. The CDR3 totals 14 residues. Per the germline V gene, CDR1 is WNHNN and CDR2 is SYGVQD (reference sequence). The CDR3 coding sequence is TGCGCCAGCAGTGAATCATTAGACAGGGCCGAGCAGTACTTC. This encodes CASSESLDRAEQYF.

This chain uses TRBV7-9 with TRBJ2-3, with 10 bases identical to TRBD2. This CDR3 has 14 residues. CDR1 is SEHNR and CDR2 is FQNEAQ in the germline V gene (reference sequence). The J segment lost 6 bases and the V segment lost 1 base, leaving 1 base of the junction unmatched. CDR3 residues: CASSLGTSGDTQYF. CDR3 coding DNA: TGTGCCAGCAGCTTAGGGACTAGCGGTGATACGCAGTATTTT.

The CDR3 region has the DNA TGTGCCAGCCTGAGCTCGGGACAGGGTAATGAAGAGACCCAGTACTTC. Amino acid sequence: CASLSSGQGNEETQYF. The genes are TRBV6-6 and TRBJ2-5; 9 bases map to TRBD1. J lost 3 bases, V lost 8 bases, and 13 bases had no gene match. Germline assignment: CDR1 MNHNY and CDR2 SVGAGI (reference sequence). The CDR3 spans 16 residues.

The genes are TRBV10-3 and TRBJ2-5; 9 nucleotides match TRBD1. CDR1 and CDR2 (germline): ENHRY, SYGVKD. J lost 4 bases, V lost 6 bases, and 3 bases had no gene match. CDR3 length equals 13 residues. The CDR3 DNA reads TGTGCCATCAGCACAGGGGGCGGAGAGACCCAGTACTTC. Translated, it gives CAISTGGGETQYF.

This clone was counted ten times or more. V usage is TRBV2 and J usage is TRBJ1-1, with 12 bases matching TRBD1. With V trimmed by 6 bases and J by 6 bases, 2 bases remained unmatched. Germline values: CDR1 SNHLY, CDR2 FYNNEI. This CDR3 is 13 amino acids long. The CDR3 DNA reads TGTGCCAGCAGAGGGACAGGGGGCTCTGAAGCTTTCTTT. Amino acid sequence: CASRGTGGSEAFF.

This clone was observed a handful of times. The rearrangement links TRBV19 to TRBJ1-1; the match to TRBD1 covers 7 bases. Losses at the gene ends were 5 bases for V and 2 bases for J; bases not matched to a gene: 8. CDR1 is LNHDA, CDR2 SQIVND, per germline (reference sequence). This CDR3 is 15 amino acids long. CDR3 DNA sequence: TGTGCCAGTAGTTTCCAGACAGGGCCAAACACTGAAGCTTTCTTT. It encodes CASSFQTGPNTEAFF.

This chain joins TRBV5-1 and TRBJ2-2; 7 bases align to TRBD2. The germline V gene has CDR1 SGHRS and CDR2 YFSETQ. V lost 2 bases, J lost 5 bases, and 6 bases stayed unmatched. CDR3 length equals 15 residues. The DNA of the CDR3 is TGCGCCAGCAGCTTTTCCCTAGCGGATACCGGGGAGCTGTTTTTT. Its translation is CASSFSLADTGELFF.

The chain carries TRBV19 and TRBJ2-7, with TRBD1 matching 9 bases. Looked up from germline, CDR1 is LNHDA and CDR2 is SQIVND (reference sequence). The V segment lost 5 bases and the J segment 1 base; nucleotides outside the gene matches: 3. CDR3 length: 14 residues. The CDR3 DNA reads TGTGCCAGTAGTGGGACAGGGCAATCCTACGAGCAGTACTTC. This codes for CASSGTGQSYEQYF.

Many counts were recorded for this clone. The chain links TRBV4-1 to TRBJ1-2; D is unclear. In germline, CDR1 is MGHRA, CDR2 YSYEKL. The CDR3 extends over 13 amino acids. V lost 3 bases and J lost 7, with 12 bases in between. CDR3 in DNA: TGCGCCAGCAGCCAGGGTAGCTCGGGTGGCTACACCTTC. It yields the protein CASSQGSSGGYTF.

This clone appeared a single time. V and J are TRBV5-1 and TRBJ2-5; 7 bases map to TRBD1. Per the germline V gene, CDR1 is SGHRS and CDR2 is YFSETQ. Trimming took 4 bases from V and 0 from J; bases not matched to a gene: 12. The CDR3 runs 17 residues. CDR3 DNA: TGCGCCAGCAGCCCCGGCCAGGGGGTGAAGTACCAAGAGACCCAGTACTTC. Amino acids: CASSPGQGVKYQETQYF.

The rearrangement joins TRBV18 to TRBJ2-1; D unresolved. V was cut by 0 bases and J by 5 bases, with 5 bases left in between. The V gene's germline CDR1 is KGHSH and CDR2 LQKENI. The CDR3 spans 13 residues. The CDR3 loop reads CASSPPQNNEQFF. The CDR3 region has the DNA TGTGCCAGCTCACCACCACAGAACAATGAGCAGTTCTTC. The full variable domain, rest sourced from reference TRBV18 and TRBJ2-1, is NAGVMQNPRHLVRRRGQEARLRCSPMKGHSHVYWYRQLPEEGLKFMVYLQKENIIDESGMPKERFSAEFPKEGPSILRIQQVVRGDSAAYFCASSPPQNNEQFFGPGTRLTVL.

The V gene is TRBV6-5, the J gene TRBJ1-2; 7 bases are shared with TRBD1. CDR3 size: 13 residues. CDR1 is MNHEY, CDR2 SVGAGI, per germline. V was pared by 5 bases and J by 8 bases, with 8 bases of the junction left unmatched. The CDR3 region has the DNA TGTGCCAGCAGTCCAGGACAGGAGCGGGGCTACACCTTC. Translated: CASSPGQERGYTF.

The rearrangement links TRBV5-1 to TRBJ2-7, with D possibly TRBD2 on 6 matching bases. The CDR3 sequence is 15 residues long. V was trimmed by 4 bases and J by 2 bases, leaving 16 bases between them. Germline CDR1 is SGHRS and CDR2 is YFSETQ. The DNA for the CDR3 is TGCGCCAGCAGCCGGGGGTTTGGTGGAACCTACGAGCAGTACTTC. It specifies CASSRGFGGTYEQYF.

The V and J genes are TRBV6-5 and TRBJ1-4; 11 bases map to TRBD1. V lost 6 bases, J lost 7 bases, and 4 bases stayed unmatched. This CDR3 spans 14 amino acids. Per germline, CDR1 MNHEY and CDR2 SVGAGI. This CDR3 reads CASRDRGHSEKLFF. Written as DNA, the CDR3 is TGTGCCAGCAGGGACAGGGGGCATAGTGAAAAACTGTTTTTT.

The CDR3 here is CASSQLCFQGASTDTQYF. The CDR3 DNA reads TGCGCCAGCAGTCAATTATGTTTCCAGGGGGCGAGCACAGATACGCAGTATTTT. This chain connects TRBV23-1 to TRBJ2-3, with TRBD1 identical over 8 bases. TRBV23-1 is labeled an ORF, and its function is uncertain. Trimming removed 1 base from V and 0 bases from J; junction bases left unmatched: 9. CDR3 length: 18 residues.

V gene TRBV5-1 combines with J gene TRBJ1-1; D possibly corresponds to TRBD1 (5 bases). Germline CDR1 SGHRS, CDR2 YFSETQ. The CDR3 runs to 14 residues. Trimming took 0 bases from V and 5 from J, leaving 11 bases between them. For the CDR3, the DNA is TGCGCCAGCAGCTTGGATCCAGGGTTAACTGAAGCTTTCTTT. Translating gives CASSLDPGLTEAFF.

This clone has only a few counts. The rearrangement links TRBV28 to TRBJ1-6; D not resolved. Per the germline V gene, CDR1 is MDHEN and CDR2 is SYDVKM. There are 15 residues in the CDR3. The germline V and J ends were trimmed by 9 bases and 0 bases, with 12 bases remaining between them. In DNA form, the CDR3 reads TGTGCCAGTAGGTTGAGGAGCTCCTATAATTCACCCCTCCACTTT. This gives the protein CASRLRSSYNSPLHF.

The J gene is TRBJ1-5, the V gene TRBV25-1, with D hard to call. Per germline, CDR1 MGHDK and CDR2 SYGVNS. The length of the CDR3 is 15 residues. Trimming took 5 bases from V and 0 from J, leaving 11 bases between them. DNA of the CDR3: TGTGCCAGCAGTCCTCCCGGTTATAGCAATCAGCCCCAGCATTTT. Its translation: CASSPPGYSNQPQHF.

This clone has a single count. The V call is TRBV24-1, the J call TRBJ1-1; tentative D call: TRBD1 (5 bases). V gave up 6 bases and J gave up 7 bases, with 14 bases separating them. The germline CDR1 and CDR2 sequences are KGHDR and SFDVKD. The CDR3 covers 13 residues. CDR3 DNA: TGTGCCACCAGTACTTCTGGAAGGGGTGAAGCTTTCTTT. Translating it yields CATSTSGRGEAFF.

This clone has just a few counts. The sample holds other DNA sequences that translate to the same CDR3. The chain is built from TRBV19 and TRBJ1-5; 10 bases line up with TRBD1. Germline CDR1 is LNHDA and CDR2 is SQIVND (reference sequence). The V and J ends lost 5 bases and 2 bases, in that order; junction bases with no gene match: 0. The CDR3 is 14 amino acids. As DNA, the CDR3 is TGTGCCAGTAGTGGGACAGGGGGCAATCAGCCCCAGCATTTT. Its translation is CASSGTGGNQPQHF.

This chain uses TRBV19 with TRBJ1-2; D call uncertain. This CDR3 is built from 12 residues. The germline gives CDR1 LNHDA, CDR2 SQIVND (reference sequence). V lost 5 bases, J lost 8 bases, and 12 bases lay in between. CDR3 nucleotide sequence: TGTGCCAGTAGTGCCCGATCGGGAGGCTACACCTTC. Protein product: CASSARSGGYTF.

The J gene is TRBJ1-1, the V gene TRBV5-1; 10 positions match TRBD1. Germline assignment: CDR1 SGHRS and CDR2 YFSETQ. Losses at the gene ends were 6 bases for V and 3 bases for J; bases not matched to a gene: 5. This CDR3 is built from 14 residues. The CDR3 DNA reads TGCGCCAGCACTACGGGACAGGGGTACACTGAAGCTTTCTTT. It yields the protein CASTTGQGYTEAFF.